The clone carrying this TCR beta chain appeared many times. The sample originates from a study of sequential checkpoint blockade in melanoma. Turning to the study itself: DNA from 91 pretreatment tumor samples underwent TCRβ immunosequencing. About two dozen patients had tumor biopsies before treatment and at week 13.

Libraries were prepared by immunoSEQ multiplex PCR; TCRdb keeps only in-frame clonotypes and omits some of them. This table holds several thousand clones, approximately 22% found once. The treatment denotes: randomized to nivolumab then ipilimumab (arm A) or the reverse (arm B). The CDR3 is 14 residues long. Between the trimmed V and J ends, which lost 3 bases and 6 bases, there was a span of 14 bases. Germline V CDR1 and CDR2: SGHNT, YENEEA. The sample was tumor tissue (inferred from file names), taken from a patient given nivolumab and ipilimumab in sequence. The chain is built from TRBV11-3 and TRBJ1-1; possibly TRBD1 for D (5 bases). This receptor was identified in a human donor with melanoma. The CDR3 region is CASSFTPTAPEAFF. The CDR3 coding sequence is TGTGCCAGCAGCTTTACCCCGACAGCACCTGAAGCTTTCTTT.